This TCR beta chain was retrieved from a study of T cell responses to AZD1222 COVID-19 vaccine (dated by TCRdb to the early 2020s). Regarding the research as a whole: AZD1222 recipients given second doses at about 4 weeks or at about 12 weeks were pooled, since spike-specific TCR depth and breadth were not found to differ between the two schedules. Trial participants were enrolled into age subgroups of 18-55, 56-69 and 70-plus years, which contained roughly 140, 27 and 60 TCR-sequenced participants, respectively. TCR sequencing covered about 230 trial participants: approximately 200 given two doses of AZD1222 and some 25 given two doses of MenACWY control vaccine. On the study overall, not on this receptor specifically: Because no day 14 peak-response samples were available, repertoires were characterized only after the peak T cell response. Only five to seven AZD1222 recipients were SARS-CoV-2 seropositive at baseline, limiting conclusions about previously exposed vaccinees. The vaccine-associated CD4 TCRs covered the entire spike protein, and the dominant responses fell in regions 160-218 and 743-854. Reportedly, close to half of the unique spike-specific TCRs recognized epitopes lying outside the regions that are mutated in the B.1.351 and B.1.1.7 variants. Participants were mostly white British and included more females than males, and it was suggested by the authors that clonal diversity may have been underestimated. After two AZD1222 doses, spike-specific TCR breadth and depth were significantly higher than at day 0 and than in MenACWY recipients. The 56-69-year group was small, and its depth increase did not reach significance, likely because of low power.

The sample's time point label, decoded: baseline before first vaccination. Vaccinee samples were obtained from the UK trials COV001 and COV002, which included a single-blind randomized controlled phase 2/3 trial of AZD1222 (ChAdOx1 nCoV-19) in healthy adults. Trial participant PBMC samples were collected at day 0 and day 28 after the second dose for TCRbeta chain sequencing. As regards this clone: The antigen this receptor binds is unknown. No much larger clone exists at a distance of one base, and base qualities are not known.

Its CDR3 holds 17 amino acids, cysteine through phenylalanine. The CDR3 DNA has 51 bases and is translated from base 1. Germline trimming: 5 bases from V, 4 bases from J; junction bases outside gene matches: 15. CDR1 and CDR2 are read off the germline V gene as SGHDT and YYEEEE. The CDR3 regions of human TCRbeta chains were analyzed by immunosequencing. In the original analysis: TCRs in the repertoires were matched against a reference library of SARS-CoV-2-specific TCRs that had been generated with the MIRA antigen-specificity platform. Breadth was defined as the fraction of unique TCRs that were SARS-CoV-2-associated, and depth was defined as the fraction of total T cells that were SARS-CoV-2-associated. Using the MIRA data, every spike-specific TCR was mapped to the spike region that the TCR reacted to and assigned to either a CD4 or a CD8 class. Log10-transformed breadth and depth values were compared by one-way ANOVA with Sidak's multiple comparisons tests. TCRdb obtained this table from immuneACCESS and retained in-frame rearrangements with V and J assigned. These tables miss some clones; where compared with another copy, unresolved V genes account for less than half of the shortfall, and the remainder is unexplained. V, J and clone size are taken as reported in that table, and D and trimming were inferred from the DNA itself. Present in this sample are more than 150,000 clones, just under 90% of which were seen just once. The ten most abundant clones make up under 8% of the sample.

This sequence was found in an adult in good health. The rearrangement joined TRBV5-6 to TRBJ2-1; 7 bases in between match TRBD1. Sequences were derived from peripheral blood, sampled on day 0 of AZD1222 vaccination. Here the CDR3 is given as CASSLLKGGAPYNEQFF. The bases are TGTGCCAGCAGTTTGTTAAAAGGGGGCGCCCCTTACAATGAGCAGTTCTTC.